The 20 T cell receptor beta chains in this list originate from one sample, sequenced in a study of CD8 T cells in ankylosing spondylitis. Study-wide results and caveats: Characteristic, it appeared, of ankylosing spondylitis blood was a TCR beta motif of eight or nine highly homologous variants.

These receptors have no known antigen. TCRdb re-called the 5' RACE reads through MiXCR, storing one row per CDR3 protein. The data show fewer than 550,000 distinct CDR3 sequences, less than 6% seen once. The material sequenced was blood, either unsorted or a sorted T cell fraction (not recorded which). These receptors were obtained from a male donor with ankylosing spondylitis.

This clonotype has a count of ten or more. The chain joins TRBV24-1 to TRBJ2-2; D is undetermined. The length of the CDR3 is 12 residues. With 5 bases removed from V and 7 bases from J, the gap between germline ends came to 7 bases. Looked up from germline, CDR1 is KGHDR and CDR2 is SFDVKD. The CDR3 DNA reads as TGTGCCACCAGTGTAACGGACGGGGAGCTGTTTTTT. This gives the protein CATSVTDGELFF.

This clonotype was observed at least ten times. The chain couples TRBV4-1 to TRBJ2-1, with D unclear. V lost 6 bases to trimming and J lost 1 base, with 10 bases between them. The germline V gene has CDR1 MGHRA and CDR2 YSYEKL. There are 14 residues in the CDR3. The CDR3 DNA is TGCGCCAGCAGTGGCTCCGGTTCCTACAATGAGCAGTTCTTC. Protein: CASSGSGSYNEQFF.

This clonotype was seen ten or more times. The rearrangement joins TRBV7-2 to TRBJ2-7; the match to TRBD1 covers 9 bases. Germline V gene lookup returns CDR1 SGHTA and CDR2 FQGNSA. Losses at the gene ends were 6 bases for V and 5 bases for J; bases not matched to a gene: 17. This CDR3 has 17 residues. The CDR3 DNA follows: TGTGCCAGCAGTCCAAGATTTGTAGGACAGGGGACTAACGAGCAGTACTTC. Translating gives CASSPRFVGQGTNEQYF. Full variable domain (outside the CDR3, taken from reference TRBV7-2 and TRBJ2-7): GAGVSQSPSNKVTEKGKDVELRCDPISGHTALYWYRQSLGQGLEFLIYFQGNSAPDKSGLPSDRFSAERTGGSVSTLTIQRTQQEDSAVYLCASSPRFVGQGTNEQYFGPGTRLTVT.

The rearrangement uses TRBV20-1 and TRBJ2-7, with 11 bases lining up with TRBD2. Germline-derived CDR1 and CDR2 are DFQATT and SNEGSKA (reference sequence). With V trimmed by 1 base and J by 7 bases, 9 bases remained unmatched. The CDR3 spans 15 residues. In nucleotides, the CDR3 is TGCAGTGCTAGAGTTGTACTAGCGGGAGCAGAAGAGCAGTACTTC. It is translated as CSARVVLAGAEEQYF.

This clonotype showed up many times. The chain has TRBV15 and TRBJ2-2; D perhaps matches TRBD1 (7 bases). The V and J ends lost 0 bases and 5 bases respectively, with 25 bases between them. Germline V gene data show CDR1 as LNHNV and CDR2 as YYDKDF (reference sequence). This CDR3 spans 20 amino acids. This chain's CDR3 is CATSRDTGTPYRGGTGELFF. The CDR3 DNA sequence: TGTGCCACCAGCAGAGATACCGGGACACCCTACAGGGGAGGAACCGGGGAGCTGTTTTTT.

This clonotype was observed at least ten times. The chain is built from TRBV10-3 and TRBJ2-5, with D uncertain. V lost 9 bases and J 4 bases, leaving 3 bases between the germline ends. This CDR3 has 9 amino acids. Germline CDR1 is ENHRY and CDR2 is SYGVKD. The CDR3 DNA reads TGTGCCATTGGAGAGACCCAGTACTTC. It codes for CAIGETQYF.

This clonotype was counted many times. The rearrangement joins TRBV20-1 to TRBJ2-3; 11 nucleotides align to TRBD2. The germline gives CDR1 DFQATT, CDR2 SNEGSKA (reference sequence). The V and J ends lost 8 bases and 4 bases, in that order; junction bases with no gene match: 8. This CDR3 region has 14 residues. In DNA, the CDR3 is TGCAGTTTCGCGAAGACTAGCGGGGCAGATACGCAGTATTTT. Its protein is CSFAKTSGADTQYF.

This clonotype has ten or more counts. This sequence joins TRBV6-1 and TRBJ1-5; perhaps TRBD1 as D (6 bases). The CDR3 length is 18 residues. Trimming removed 6 bases from V and 4 bases from J, with 25 bases in between. The germline gives CDR1 MNHNS, CDR2 SASEGT. For the CDR3, the DNA is TGTGCCAGCAGCCTTCGAAGATACAGGGACGGAGGGAATCAGCCCCAGCATTTT. Protein sequence: CASSLRRYRDGGNQPQHF.

This clonotype came up a few times. The chain carries TRBV5-1 and TRBJ2-3, with no clear D. CDR1 SGHRS and CDR2 YFSETQ come from the germline V gene. Trimming shortened V by 1 base and J by 0 bases, and 18 bases separated the two germline ends. This CDR3 is built from 18 residues. CDR3 nucleotide sequence: TGCGCCAGCAGCTTGACATCCACACTACAGCGAAGCACAGATACGCAGTATTTT. Its translation is CASSLTSTLQRSTDTQYF.

Ten or more counts support this clonotype. V and J are TRBV5-1 and TRBJ1-3; D is unclear. The germline CDR1 and CDR2 sequences are SGHRS and YFSETQ. The CDR3 extends over 14 amino acids. V shed 3 bases and J shed 2 bases, with 9 bases lying between them. The CDR3 DNA is TGCGCCAGCAGCTCCTCCGGGACTGGAAACACCATATATTTT. This codes for CASSSSGTGNTIYF. The variable domain in full, with the rest retrieved from reference TRBV5-1 and TRBJ1-3, is KAGVTQTPRYLIKTRGQQVTLSCSPISGHRSVSWYQQTPGQGLQFLFEYFSETQRNKGNFPGRFSGRQFSNSRSEMNVSTLELGDSALYLCASSSSGTGNTIYFGEGSWLTVV.

This clonotype came up many times. This rearrangement joins TRBV6-1 to TRBJ2-1; D ambiguous. V was cut by 8 bases and J by 3 bases, with 17 bases left in between. Per the germline V gene, CDR1 is MNHNS and CDR2 is SASEGT. The length of the CDR3 is 15 residues. CDR3 in amino acids: CASLSLGPGYNEQFF. DNA of the CDR3: TGTGCCAGCCTCTCTCTAGGCCCAGGCTACAATGAGCAGTTCTTC.

This clonotype was counted between two and nine times. The chain carries TRBV7-9 and TRBJ1-1, with 9 bases identical to TRBD1. After removal of 3 bases from V and 7 bases from J, the junction contained 12 bases not matched to a gene. Germline V CDR1 and CDR2: SEHNR, FQNEAQ (reference sequence). CDR3 length equals 16 residues. The CDR3 reads CASSFSGQGVTDEAFF. CDR3 coding DNA: TGTGCCAGCAGCTTCTCGGGACAGGGTGTGACGGATGAAGCTTTCTTT.

A word on this clonotype: Given a much more abundant clone one base away, this may be a read error. The J gene is TRBJ2-2, the V gene TRBV20-1, with 11 nucleotides matching TRBD1. In germline, CDR1 is DFQATT, CDR2 SNEGSKA (reference sequence). CDR3 length: 14 residues. The CDR3 reads CCAPDRGLTGELFF. CDR3 in DNA: TGCTGTGCCCCGGACAGGGGGCTCACCGGGGAGCTGTTTTTT.

This clonotype was observed a few times. The chain employs TRBV7-9 and TRBJ1-2; no firm D call. The CDR3 length is 13 residues. With 3 bases removed from V and 14 bases from J, the gap between germline ends came to 19 bases. Germline V gene lookup returns CDR1 SEHNR and CDR2 FQNEAQ (reference sequence). For the CDR3, the DNA is TGTGCCAGCAGCTTTACAAGGACCGAGGGTGGGACCTTC. This sequence encodes CASSFTRTEGGTF. The full variable domain, with the rest looked up from reference TRBV7-9 and TRBJ1-2, is DTGVSQNPRHKITKRGQNVTFRCDPISEHNRLYWYRQTLGQGPEFLTYFQNEAQLEKSRLLSDRFSAERPKGSFSTLEIQRTEQGDSAMYLCASSFTRTEGGTFGSGTRLTVV.

This clonotype was observed at least ten times. This rearrangement joins TRBV6-1 to TRBJ1-2; no clear D gene. CDR1 and CDR2 (germline): MNHNS, SASEGT. The CDR3 sequence is 14 residues long. Trimming shortened V by 5 bases and J by 0 bases, and 10 bases separated the two germline ends. CDR3 sequence reads: CASSPDGANYGYTF. In DNA, the CDR3 is TGTGCCAGCAGTCCCGACGGAGCTAACTATGGCTACACCTTC.

Turning to this clonotype: This clone may be a read error of a much larger clone one base away. This chain links TRBV20-1 with TRBJ1-2; D unresolved. Germline V gene sequence: CDR1 DFQATT, CDR2 SNEGSKA (reference sequence). CDR3 length equals 12 residues. The V gene lost 6 bases and the J gene lost 8 bases, with 16 bases spanning the gap. CDR3 loop: CSAPTQEGGYTF. CDR3 sequence (DNA): TGCAGTGCGCCAACGCAAGAGGGCGGCTACACCTTC.

This clonotype occurred many times. The rearrangement uses TRBV10-3 and TRBJ2-3; possible D gene TRBD2, 6 bases. Per germline, CDR1 ENHRY and CDR2 SYGVKD. This CDR3 spans 16 amino acids. Trimming cost V 7 bases and J 2 bases, with 19 bases left between them. DNA of the CDR3: TGTGCCATCAAGAACGGAGGGCCGGGGGACACAGATACGCAGTATTTT. Translating it yields CAIKNGGPGDTDTQYF.

The table lists this clonotype with many counts. This sequence joins TRBV5-1 and TRBJ2-7; D may be TRBD2 (6 bases). Trimming cost V 5 bases and J 1 base, with 13 bases left between them. Per the germline V gene, CDR1 is SGHRS and CDR2 is YFSETQ. The CDR3 has 14 residues. This chain's CDR3 is CASREGLNSYEQYF. The CDR3, as DNA: TGCGCCAGCAGGGAGGGACTTAATTCCTACGAGCAGTACTTC.

The genes are TRBV7-9 and TRBJ2-5; D is undetermined. Trimming left V 1 base short and J 5 bases short, with 11 bases between. This CDR3 contains 14 residues. Germline loops: CDR1 SEHNR, CDR2 FQNEAQ (reference sequence). The CDR3 DNA is TGTGCCAGCAGCTTAGTAGCTGGTTTTGAGACCCAGTACTTC. It translates to CASSLVAGFETQYF. The full variable domain, its missing parts supplied by reference TRBV7-9 and TRBJ2-5, is DTGVSQNPRHKITKRGQNVTFRCDPISEHNRLYWYRQTLGQGPEFLTYFQNEAQLEKSRLLSDRFSAERPKGSFSTLEIQRTEQGDSAMYLCASSLVAGFETQYFGPGTRLLVL.

This clonotype came up many times. The chain recombines TRBV9 with TRBJ2-3; the D is unclear. The V and J ends lost 4 bases and 4 bases respectively, with 13 bases between them. The germline CDR1 and CDR2 sequences are SGDLS and YYNGEE. This CDR3 has 14 residues. CDR3 residues: CASSPRRFADTQYF. The CDR3 DNA reads as TGTGCCAGCAGCCCAAGGCGGTTTGCAGATACGCAGTATTTT.